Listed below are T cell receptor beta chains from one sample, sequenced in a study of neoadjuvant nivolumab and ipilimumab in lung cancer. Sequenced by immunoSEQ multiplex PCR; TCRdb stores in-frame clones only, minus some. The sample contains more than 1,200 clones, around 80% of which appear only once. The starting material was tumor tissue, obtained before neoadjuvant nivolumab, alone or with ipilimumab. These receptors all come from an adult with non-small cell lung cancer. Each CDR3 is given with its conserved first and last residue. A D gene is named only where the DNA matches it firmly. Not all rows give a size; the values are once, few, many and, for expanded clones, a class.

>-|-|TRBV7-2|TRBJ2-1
CASSPHLSYNEQFF
TGTGCCAGCAGCCCCCACCTGTCCTACAATGAGCAGTTCTTC
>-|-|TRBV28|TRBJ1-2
CASSLKSYGYTF
TGTGCCAGCAGTTTAAAATCCTATGGCTACACCTTC
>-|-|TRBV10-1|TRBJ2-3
CASSGDKPTDTQYF
TGCGCCAGCAGTGGGGACAAACCCACAGATACGCAGTATTTT
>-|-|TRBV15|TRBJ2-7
CATSRGGSSPYEQYF
TGTGCCACCAGCAGAGGAGGGAGTTCCCCCTACGAGCAGTACTTC
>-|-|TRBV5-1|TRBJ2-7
CASRRGEMYEQYF
TGCGCCAGCAGGAGAGGGGAAATGTACGAGCAGTACTTC
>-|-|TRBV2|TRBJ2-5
CASSEDETQYF
TGTGCCAGCAGCGAAGACGAGACCCAGTACTTC
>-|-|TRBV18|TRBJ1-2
CASSPDNSLYGYTF
TGTGCCAGCTCACCCGACAACAGCCTCTATGGCTACACCTTC
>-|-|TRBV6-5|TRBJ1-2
CASRPIQWGDGYTF
TGTGCCAGCAGACCCATCCAATGGGGCGATGGCTACACCTTC
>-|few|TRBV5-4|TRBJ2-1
CASKTDGNEQFF
TGTGCCAGCAAGACCGACGGGAATGAGCAGTTCTTC
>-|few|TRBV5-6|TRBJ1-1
CASSLGRAPSAFF
TGTGCCAGCAGCTTGGGGCGGGCACCCTCAGCTTTCTTT
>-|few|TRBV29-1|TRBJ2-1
CSVEDPGVSSYNEQFF
TGCAGCGTTGAAGATCCCGGGGTGAGCTCCTACAATGAGCAGTTCTTC
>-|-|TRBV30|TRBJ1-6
CAWSVPRTNSPLHF
TGTGCCTGGAGTGTCCCTCGGACCAATTCACCCCTCCACTTT
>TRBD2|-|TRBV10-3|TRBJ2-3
CAISVSGGTDTQYF
TGTGCCATCAGTGTTAGCGGGGGCACAGATACGCAGTATTTT
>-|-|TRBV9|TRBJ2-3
CASSGALGATQYF
TGTGCCAGCAGCGGGGCGCTCGGGGCTACGCAGTATTTT
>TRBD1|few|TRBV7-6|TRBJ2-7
CASSSAGGSGEQYF
TGTGCCAGCAGCTCCGCAGGGGGAAGTGGAGAGCAGTACTTC
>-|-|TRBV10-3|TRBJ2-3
CAISRADTQYF
TGTGCCATATCGAGGGCAGATACGCAGTATTTT
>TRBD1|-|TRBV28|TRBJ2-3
CASNRDSYTDTQYF
TGTGCCAGCAACCGGGACAGCTACACAGATACGCAGTATTTT
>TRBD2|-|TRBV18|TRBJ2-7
CASSPGGRSSYEQYF
TGTGCCAGCTCACCGGGAGGGAGGAGCTCCTACGAGCAGTACTTC
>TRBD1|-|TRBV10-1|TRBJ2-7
CASSGTGPDEQYF
TGCGCCAGCAGTGGGACAGGCCCCGACGAGCAGTACTTC
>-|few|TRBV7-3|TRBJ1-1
CASRVTRATEAFF
TGTGCCAGCAGGGTAACACGGGCGACTGAAGCTTTCTTT
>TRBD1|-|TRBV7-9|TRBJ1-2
CASSLDRGEGYTF
TGTGCCAGCAGCTTAGACAGGGGGGAAGGCTACACCTTC
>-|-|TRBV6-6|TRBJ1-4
CASSPGTEKLFF
TGTGCCAGCAGCCCCGGGACTGAAAAACTGTTTTTT
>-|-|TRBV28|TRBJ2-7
CASSLVAGARDEQYF
TGTGCCAGCAGTCTGGTGGCGGGGGCACGGGACGAGCAGTACTTC
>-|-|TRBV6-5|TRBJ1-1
CASSFHREGTEAFF
TGTGCCAGCAGTTTCCACAGGGAGGGCACTGAAGCTTTCTTT
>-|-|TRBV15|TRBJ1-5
CATSDPNNQPQHF
TGTGCCACCAGCGATCCAAACAATCAGCCCCAGCATTTT
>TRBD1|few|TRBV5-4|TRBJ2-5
CASGFTRYLGTEKETQYF
TGTGCCAGCGGATTCACTCGATATTTAGGGACAGAAAAAGAGACCCAGTACTTC
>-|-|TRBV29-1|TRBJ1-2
CSVTTGRSYGYTF
TGCAGCGTTACCACCGGGAGGAGCTATGGCTACACCTTC
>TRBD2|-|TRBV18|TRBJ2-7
CASSASSGGAIHEQYF
TGTGCCAGCTCAGCCTCTAGCGGGGGAGCTATCCACGAGCAGTACTTC